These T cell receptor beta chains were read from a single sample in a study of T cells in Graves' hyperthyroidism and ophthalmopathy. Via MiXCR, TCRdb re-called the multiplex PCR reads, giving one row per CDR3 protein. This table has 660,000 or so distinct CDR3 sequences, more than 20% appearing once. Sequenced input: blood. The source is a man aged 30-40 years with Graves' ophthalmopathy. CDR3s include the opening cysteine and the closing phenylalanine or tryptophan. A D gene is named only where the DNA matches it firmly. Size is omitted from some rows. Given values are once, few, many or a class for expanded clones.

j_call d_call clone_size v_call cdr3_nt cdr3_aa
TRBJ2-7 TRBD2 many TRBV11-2 TGTGCCAGCAGTTCACCGGGACTAGCGGGAGGGATAACCTACGAGCAGTACTTC CASSSPGLAGGITYEQYF
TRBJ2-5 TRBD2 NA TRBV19 TGTGCCAGTAGTACCATAGCGGGAGGGGAAGAGACCCAGTACTTC CASSTIAGGEETQYF
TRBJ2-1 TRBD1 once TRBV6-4 TGTGCCAGCAGTGACATGACAGGGAGCTCCTACAATGAGCAGTTCTTC CASSDMTGSSYNEQFF
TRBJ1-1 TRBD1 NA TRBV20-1 TGCAGACCATTCGCGGTGTGGGGGACAGGGAACACTGAAGCTTTCTTT CRPFAVWGTGNTEAFF
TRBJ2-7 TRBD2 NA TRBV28 TGTGCCAGCAGTGGAGCGGGACCTGGGGAGCAGTACTTC CASSGAGPGEQYF
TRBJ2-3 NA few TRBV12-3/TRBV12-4 TGTGCCAGCAGTTTCCGGGACCGCAGGGAGGATACGCAGTATTTT CASSFRDRREDTQYF
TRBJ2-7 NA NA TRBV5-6 TGTGCCAGCAGCTTGTGGGCTAGCGAGCTCCACGAGCAGTACTTC CASSLWASELHEQYF
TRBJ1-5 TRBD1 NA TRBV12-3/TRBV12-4 TGTGCCAGCAGGGCCGGACAGGGGGAGTGGGGCAATCAGCCCCAGCATTTT CASRAGQGEWGNQPQHF
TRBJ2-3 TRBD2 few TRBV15 TGTGCCACCTTCCGTCGAGGAGCGGGAGAGACAGATACGCAGTATTTT CATFRRGAGETDTQYF
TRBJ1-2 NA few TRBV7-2 TGTGCCAGCAGCTTAGAGATGGATCTCTATGGCTACACCTTC CASSLEMDLYGYTF
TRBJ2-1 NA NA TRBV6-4 TGTGCCAGCAGTGACTCGAGTCGTTCGGACAAAGGTGAGCAGTTCTTC CASSDSSRSDKGEQFF
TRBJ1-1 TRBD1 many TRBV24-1 TGTGCCACCAGTGAAACCGGGACAGAATCTGAAGCTTTCTTT CATSETGTESEAFF
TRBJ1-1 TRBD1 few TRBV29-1 TGCAGCTTAGGGGCCGGGACAGGGGGTGCGTACACTGAAGCTTTCTTT CSLGAGTGGAYTEAFF
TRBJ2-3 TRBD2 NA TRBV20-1 TGCAGTGCTAGAGGGGGACTAGCGGGAGTTGGGGGCACAGATACGCAGTATTTT CSARGGLAGVGGTDTQYF
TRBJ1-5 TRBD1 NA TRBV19 TGTGCCAGTAGCCCGTGGGACAGGGCGATCAATCAGCCCCAGCATTTT CASSPWDRAINQPQHF
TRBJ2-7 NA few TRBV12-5 TGTGCTAGTGGTTTGGGACAGGAGGTACACGAGCAGTACTTC CASGLGQEVHEQYF
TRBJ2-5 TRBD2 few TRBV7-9 TGTGCCAGCAGCCTAAGGGCTAGCGGAGCCCAAGAGACCCAGTACTTC CASSLRASGAQETQYF
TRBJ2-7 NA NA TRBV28 TGTGCCACCCGCCGGGGAGAGGGGGGCTCCTACGAGCAGTACTTC CATRRGEGGSYEQYF
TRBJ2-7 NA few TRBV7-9 TGTGCCAGCAGCCCCTCTAGGGGACCCTACGAGCAGTACTTC CASSPSRGPYEQYF
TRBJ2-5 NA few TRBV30 TGTGCCTGGAGTGTACCCGGGGCCGAGGTTGGGACCCAGTACTTC CAWSVPGAEVGTQYF
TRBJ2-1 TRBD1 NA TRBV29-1 TGCAGCGTGCTGGACGGGACAGGGAACAATGAGCAGTTCTTC CSVLDGTGNNEQFF
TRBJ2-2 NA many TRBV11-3 TGTGCCAGCAGCTTAGTCCCCGGGGAGCTGTTTTTT CASSLVPGELFF
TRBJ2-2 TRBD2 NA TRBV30 TGTGCCTGGAAACATACTCTTAGCGGGAGAACCAACACCGGGGAGCTGTTTTTT CAWKHTLSGRTNTGELFF
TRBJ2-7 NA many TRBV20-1 TGCAGTGCTAGAGATCCCGGGTCCTCGGTCCCCTACGAGCAGTACTTC CSARDPGSSVPYEQYF
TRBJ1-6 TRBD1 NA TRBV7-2 TGTGCCAGCAGCTCTCGACAGGGGAATAATTCACCCCTCCACTTT CASSSRQGNNSPLHF
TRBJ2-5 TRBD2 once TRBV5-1 TGCGCCAGCAGCATGGGGGGACTAGCGGGAGAGCAAGAGACCCAGTACTTC CASSMGGLAGEQETQYF
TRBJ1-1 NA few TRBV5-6 TGTGCCAGCAGCTTGGAAGGGTTTGGAACTGAAGCTTTCTTT CASSLEGFGTEAFF
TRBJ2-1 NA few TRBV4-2 TGTGCCAGCAGCCCCGGCACGGGGAGAAGCAATGAGCAGTTCTTC CASSPGTGRSNEQFF
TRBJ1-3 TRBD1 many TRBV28 TGTGCCAGCAGTTCGGGACAGGGGCCTTCTTCTGGAAACACCATATATTTT CASSSGQGPSSGNTIYF
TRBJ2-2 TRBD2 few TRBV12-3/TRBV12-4 TGTGCCAGCAAACGACTAGCACGCGCGAACACCGGGGAGCTGTTTTTT CASKRLARANTGELFF
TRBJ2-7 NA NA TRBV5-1 TGCGCCAGCAGCTTGGCCCCGGCAGGGACCGAGCAGTACTTC CASSLAPAGTEQYF
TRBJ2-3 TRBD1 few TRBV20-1 TGCAGTGCTAGGATGTTGGGGACAGGCACAGATACGCAGTATTTT CSARMLGTGTDTQYF
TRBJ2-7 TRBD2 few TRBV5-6 TGTGCCAGCAGCGCAAAGCGGGAGGGCTCCTACGAGCAGTACTTC CASSAKREGSYEQYF
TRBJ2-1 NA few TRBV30 TGTGCCTGGAGTGTACGGGGACCATTATACAATGAGCAGTTCTTC CAWSVRGPLYNEQFF
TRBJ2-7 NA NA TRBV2 TGTGCCAGCAGTGAGACAGGTGGCTTATCCTACGAGCAGTACTTC CASSETGGLSYEQYF
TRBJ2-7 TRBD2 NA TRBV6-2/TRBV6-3 TGTGCCAGCAGTTTGGGTCCTTTGGAAAGCGGGAGGTACGAGCAGTACTTC CASSLGPLESGRYEQYF